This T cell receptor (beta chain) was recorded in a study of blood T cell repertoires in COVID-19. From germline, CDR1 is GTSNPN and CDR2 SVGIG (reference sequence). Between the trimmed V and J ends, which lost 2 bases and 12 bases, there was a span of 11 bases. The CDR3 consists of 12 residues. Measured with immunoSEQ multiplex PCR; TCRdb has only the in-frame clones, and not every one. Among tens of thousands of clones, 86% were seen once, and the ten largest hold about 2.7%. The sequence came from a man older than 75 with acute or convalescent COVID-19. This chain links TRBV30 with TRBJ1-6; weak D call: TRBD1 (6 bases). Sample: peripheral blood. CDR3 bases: TGTGCCTGGAGTCTGGGGGCCCAACCCCTCCACTTT. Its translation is CAWSLGAQPLHF. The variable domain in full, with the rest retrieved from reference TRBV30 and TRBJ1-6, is SQTIHQWPATLVQPVGSPLSLECTVEGTSNPNLYWYRQAAGRGLQLLFYSVGIGQISSEVPQNLSASRPQDRQFILSSKKLLLSDSGFYLCAWSLGAQPLHFGNGTRLTVT.